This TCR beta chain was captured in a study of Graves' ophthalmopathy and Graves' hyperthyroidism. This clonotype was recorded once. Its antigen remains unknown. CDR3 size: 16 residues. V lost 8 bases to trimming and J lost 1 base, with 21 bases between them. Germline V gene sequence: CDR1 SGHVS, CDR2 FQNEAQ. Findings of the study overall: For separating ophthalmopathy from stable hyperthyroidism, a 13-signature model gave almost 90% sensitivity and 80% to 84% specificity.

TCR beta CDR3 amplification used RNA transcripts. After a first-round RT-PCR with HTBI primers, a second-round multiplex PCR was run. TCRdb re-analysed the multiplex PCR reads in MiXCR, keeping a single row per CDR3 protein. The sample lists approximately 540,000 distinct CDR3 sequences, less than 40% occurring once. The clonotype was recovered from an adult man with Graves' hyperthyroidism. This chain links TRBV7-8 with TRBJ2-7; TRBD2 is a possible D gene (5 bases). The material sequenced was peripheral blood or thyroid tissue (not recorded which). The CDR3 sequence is CASPPEGRESSYEQYF. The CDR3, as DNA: TGTGCCAGCCCCCCTGAGGGAAGGGAATCTTCCTACGAGCAGTACTTC.